The 28 T cell receptor beta chains reported below all come from one sample, sequenced in a study of spatial heterogeneity in lung cancer (dated by TCRdb to between 2019 and 2020). The library was built by means of 5' RACE. Sequencing took place on a NextSeq 500. TCRdb reworked the public reads: Q25 trimming with fastp, MiXCR clone assembly, productive beta chains retained. Under each unique CDR3 protein, matching rows form one entry showing the most common genes and DNA. In all, the sample holds roughly 70,000 distinct CDR3 sequences, and 8% to 10% of those were seen once. 1.9% of the sample rests with the top ten. Read against the paper, the sample's time point label means: blood at routine non-recurrence follow-up after resection. Here the sequenced sample was PBMCs, taken at follow-up. These receptors all come from a female donor with early-stage non-small cell lung cancer.

This clonotype was counted many times. The rearrangement uses TRBV6-5 and TRBJ1-4; possibly TRBD1 for D (5 bases). The CDR3 runs to 15 residues. Trimming took off 2 bases at V and 6 bases at J, with 13 bases between the two ends. CDR1 is MNHEY and CDR2 is SVGAGI in the germline V gene. The CDR3 region has the DNA TGTGCCAGCAGTTACGAGGGACCGGGGGATGAAAAACTGTTTTTT. As protein: CASSYEGPGDEKLFF.

This clonotype has at least ten counts. The chain is built from TRBV4-1 and TRBJ2-3; 8 bases are a match to TRBD2. The CDR3 is 17 amino acids. The junction had 8 bases not matched to a gene; V was cut back by 2 bases and J by 1 base. Germline V gene sequence: CDR1 MGHRA, CDR2 YSYEKL. CDR3 nucleotide sequence: TGCGCCAGCAGCCAATCTTCAACGCGGGAGGGCACAGATACGCAGTATTTT. It yields the protein CASSQSSTREGTDTQYF.

V usage is TRBV6-5 and J usage is TRBJ2-5, with 7 nucleotides matching TRBD2. Per germline, CDR1 MNHEY and CDR2 SVGAGI. The CDR3 spans 12 residues. J lost 7 bases, V lost 7 bases, and 6 bases had no gene match. The CDR3 DNA reads as TGTGCCAGCAACGGGAGGTTTGGGACCCAGTACTTC. Encoded protein: CASNGRFGTQYF.

This clonotype was detected a few times. This chain links TRBV5-1 with TRBJ2-7; D gene uncertain. The CDR3 is made up of 13 amino acids. The germline V and J ends were trimmed by 4 bases and 3 bases, with 11 bases remaining between them. Germline V lookup: CDR1 SGHRS, CDR2 YFSETQ. The CDR3 region has the DNA TGCGCCAGCAGCCTGAGACACCTCTACGAGCAGTACTTC. Its translation is CASSLRHLYEQYF. The complete variable domain, with remaining parts taken from reference TRBV5-1 and TRBJ2-7, reads KAGVTQTPRYLIKTRGQQVTLSCSPISGHRSVSWYQQTPGQGLQFLFEYFSETQRNKGNFPGRFSGRQFSNSRSEMNVSTLELGDSALYLCASSLRHLYEQYFGPGTRLTVT.

This clonotype has ten or more counts. The chain employs TRBV7-9 and TRBJ2-7; D is unclear. Germline V lookup: CDR1 SEHNR, CDR2 FQNEAQ (reference sequence). The CDR3 extends over 11 amino acids. V was shortened by 6 bases and J by 2 bases, with 5 bases between the two germline ends. The CDR3 here is CASSSAYEQYF. The CDR3 region has the DNA TGTGCCAGCAGTTCTGCCTACGAGCAGTACTTC. The whole variable domain, remainder taken from reference TRBV7-9 and TRBJ2-7, is DTGVSQNPRHKITKRGQNVTFRCDPISEHNRLYWYRQTLGQGPEFLTYFQNEAQLEKSRLLSDRFSAERPKGSFSTLEIQRTEQGDSAMYLCASSSAYEQYFGPGTRLTVT.

In this sample, this clonotype turned up many times. The chain carries TRBV11-2 and TRBJ2-1; TRBD1 matches at 8 bases. The germline V gene encodes CDR1 SGHAT and CDR2 FQNNGV. There are 14 residues in the CDR3. V lost 5 bases and J lost 3; bases outside the gene matches: 3. The CDR3 here is CASSPDRDYNEQFF. The CDR3 region has the DNA TGTGCCAGCAGCCCGGACAGGGACTACAATGAGCAGTTCTTC.

This clonotype was seen a handful of times. The J gene is TRBJ1-2, the V gene TRBV12-3 or TRBV12-4; 7 nucleotides line up with TRBD1. This CDR3 has 14 amino acids. The V and J ends lost 6 bases and 4 bases, in that order; junction bases with no gene match: 8. The CDR3 is CASRTGRRGYGYTF. The CDR3 coding sequence is TGTGCCAGCAGGACAGGGAGAAGGGGCTATGGCTACACCTTC.

This clonotype was found many times. The V call is TRBV5-1, the J call TRBJ2-1; 13 bases fit TRBD2. With 2 bases clipped from V and 9 bases from J, the junction kept 5 bases outside the gene matches. This CDR3 is built from 15 residues. The germline V gene encodes CDR1 SGHRS and CDR2 YFSETQ. In nucleotides, the CDR3 is TGCGCCAGCAGCTTCAGGACTAGCGGGAGTTTTGAGCAGTTCTTC. It codes for CASSFRTSGSFEQFF.

This clonotype appeared many times. J is TRBJ2-7 and V is TRBV7-9, with unresolved D. V was clipped by 3 bases and J by 2 bases, with 8 bases between them. Germline V CDR1 and CDR2: SEHNR, FQNEAQ (reference sequence). This CDR3 region has 13 residues. The CDR3 reads CASSFRETYEQYF. DNA of the CDR3: TGTGCCAGCAGCTTTAGGGAAACCTACGAGCAGTACTTC. Complete variable domain (other parts from reference TRBV7-9 and TRBJ2-7): DTGVSQNPRHKITKRGQNVTFRCDPISEHNRLYWYRQTLGQGPEFLTYFQNEAQLEKSRLLSDRFSAERPKGSFSTLEIQRTEQGDSAMYLCASSFRETYEQYFGPGTRLTVT.

In this sample, this clonotype turned up many times. The CDR3 region has the DNA TGTGCCAGCAGCCAAGTGGCCAGGGGAGTCTACACCTTC. This gives the protein CASSQVARGVYTF. J is TRBJ1-2 and V is TRBV3-1; D possibly corresponds to TRBD1 (6 bases). The CDR3 is 13 amino acids. Germline CDR1 reads LGHDT; CDR2 reads YNNKEL (reference sequence). Deletions cut 1 base from V and 10 bases from J, with 13 bases between.

At least ten counts were recorded for this clonotype. The chain couples TRBV7-9 to TRBJ2-3; D not resolved. Germline CDR1 and CDR2: SEHNR and FQNEAQ (reference sequence). V was clipped by 5 bases and J by 3 bases, with 6 bases between them. The CDR3 length is 12 residues. The CDR3 DNA follows: TGTGCCAGCAGCCCACCGACAGATACGCAGTATTTT. Its protein product is CASSPPTDTQYF. Looking up the rest from reference TRBV7-9 and TRBJ2-3 gives the full variable domain: DTGVSQNPRHKITKRGQNVTFRCDPISEHNRLYWYRQTLGQGPEFLTYFQNEAQLEKSRLLSDRFSAERPKGSFSTLEIQRTEQGDSAMYLCASSPPTDTQYFGPGTRLTVL.

Note on this clonotype: A read error is possible here, since a much larger clone lies one base away. The rearrangement joins TRBV24-1 to TRBJ2-3, with D maybe TRBD1 (5 bases). The V and J ends lost 3 bases and 3 bases respectively, with 6 bases between them. This CDR3 is built from 13 residues. From germline, CDR1 is KGHDR and CDR2 SFDVKD. In DNA, the CDR3 is TGTGCCACCAGTGATGCAGGGACAGATACGCAGTATTTT. Translation gives CATSDAGTDTQYF.

This clonotype was seen only a few times. The V call is TRBV30, the J call TRBJ2-3; TRBD1 matches at 9 bases. CDR3 length: 15 residues. Germline CDR1 is GTSNPN and CDR2 is SVGIG (reference sequence). V lost 4 bases and J lost 6; bases outside the gene matches: 11. CDR3 sequence (DNA): TGTGCCTGGAACAGGGGGCCCACACACACCGATACGCAGTATTTT. It translates to CAWNRGPTHTDTQYF.

A few counts support this clonotype. The rearrangement uses TRBV5-1 and TRBJ1-2, with TRBD1 as a possible D gene (5 bases). Germline V gene sequence: CDR1 SGHRS, CDR2 YFSETQ. There are 14 residues in the CDR3. The ends were cut back, 0 bases at V and 8 bases at J, with 14 bases in the middle. CDR3 in DNA: TGCGCCAGCAGCTTGGCCTGGCAGGGAGGAGGCTACACCTTC. Amino acids: CASSLAWQGGGYTF.

V and J are TRBV15 and TRBJ1-2, with TRBD1 as a possible D gene (6 bases). Between the trimmed V and J ends, which lost 5 bases and 3 bases, there was a span of 16 bases. Germline lookup yields CDR1 LNHNV and CDR2 YYDKDF (reference sequence). This CDR3 spans 15 amino acids. Here the CDR3 DNA reads TGTGCCACCAGCCCTAGGTGGGGGGGCTACTATGGCTACACCTTC. This translates into CATSPRWGGYYGYTF.

This clonotype was detected many times. The chain couples TRBV7-8 to TRBJ1-5; perhaps TRBD1 as D (5 bases). This CDR3 is built from 16 residues. Germline assignment: CDR1 SGHVS and CDR2 FQNEAQ. Trimming removed 5 bases at V and 2 bases at J, with 16 bases between. Here the CDR3 reads CASSLGTGVGNQPQHF. CDR3 coding DNA: TGTGCCAGCAGCCTTGGGACCGGCGTTGGCAATCAGCCCCAGCATTTT.

This clonotype came up a few times. The DNA of the CDR3 is TGCGCCAGCAGCTTGTATAAGAGCGGGAGGGCCATCGATGAGCAGTTCTTC. Translation: CASSLYKSGRAIDEQFF. The genes are TRBV5-1 and TRBJ2-1, with TRBD2 identical over 10 bases. Trimming took 1 base from V and 8 from J; bases not matched to a gene: 12. Germline V gene sequence: CDR1 SGHRS, CDR2 YFSETQ. The CDR3 is made up of 17 amino acids. The entire variable domain, with the rest obtained from reference TRBV5-1 and TRBJ2-1, is as follows: KAGVTQTPRYLIKTRGQQVTLSCSPISGHRSVSWYQQTPGQGLQFLFEYFSETQRNKGNFPGRFSGRQFSNSRSEMNVSTLELGDSALYLCASSLYKSGRAIDEQFFGPGTRLTVL.

This clonotype was detected many times. The chain combines TRBV5-1 with TRBJ1-1; weak D call: TRBD1 (6 bases). Trimming stripped 4 bases from V and 0 bases from J, with 16 bases between. CDR3 length: 16 amino acids. Germline V lookup: CDR1 SGHRS, CDR2 YFSETQ. The DNA of the CDR3 is TGCGCCAGCAGCCCGGGAGGGGGGTCCATGAACACTGAAGCTTTCTTT. This sequence encodes CASSPGGGSMNTEAFF.

This clonotype was detected ten times or more. The chain carries TRBV2 and TRBJ2-1; D gene uncertain. V dropped 4 bases and J dropped 9 bases, with 13 bases sitting between them. Germline V lookup: CDR1 SNHLY, CDR2 FYNNEI. The CDR3 has 13 residues. CDR3 sequence: CASSVSFSSEQFF. The CDR3 DNA follows: TGTGCCAGCAGTGTTTCTTTTTCGAGTGAGCAGTTCTTC. Full variable domain (outside the CDR3, taken from reference TRBV2 and TRBJ2-1): EPEVTQTPSHQVTQMGQEVILRCVPISNHLYFYWYRQILGQKVEFLVSFYNNEISEKSEIFDDQFSVERPDGSNFTLKIRSTKLEDSAMYFCASSVSFSSEQFFGPGTRLTVL.

In this sample, this clonotype turned up once. The chain employs TRBV6-5 and TRBJ1-4, with TRBD1 as a possible D gene (5 bases). The CDR3 totals 12 residues. Germline CDR1 reads MNHEY; CDR2 reads SVGAGI. Trimming cost V 6 bases and J 12 bases, with 14 bases left between them. For the CDR3, the DNA is TGTGCCAGCAGGAATCAGGGACTGGAACTGTTTTTT. Its translation is CASRNQGLELFF.

This clonotype was picked up a small number of times. This chain uses TRBV20-1 with TRBJ2-7, with D possibly matching TRBD2 (6 bases). The length of the CDR3 is 11 residues. Germline V lookup: CDR1 DFQATT, CDR2 SNEGSKA (reference sequence). V was trimmed by 6 bases and J by 3 bases, leaving 9 bases between them. The CDR3 nucleotides read TGCAGTGCCCGGGGGAACTACGAGCAGTACTTC. Its protein product is CSARGNYEQYF.

Many counts were recorded for this clonotype. This rearrangement joins TRBV6-2 or TRBV6-3 to TRBJ1-1; 9 bases are shared with TRBD1. The V and J ends lost 4 bases and 0 bases, in that order; junction bases with no gene match: 3. The CDR3 extends over 15 amino acids. CDR1 and CDR2 from the germline V gene are MNHEY and SVGEGT. For the CDR3, the DNA is TGTGCCAGCAGTTTTGACAGGGGGGTGAACACTGAAGCTTTCTTT. Encoded protein: CASSFDRGVNTEAFF.

The chain links TRBV11-3 to TRBJ2-2; the D is unclear. V lost 5 bases, J lost 1 base, and 11 bases lay in between. Germline assignment: CDR1 SGHNT and CDR2 YENEEA. This CDR3 contains 15 residues. CDR3 DNA: TGTGCCAGCAGCCCCACCCCAGAGAACACCGGGGAGCTGTTTTTT. Protein product: CASSPTPENTGELFF.

This clonotype was seen many times. The V and J genes are TRBV27 and TRBJ2-1; D possibly matches TRBD1 or TRBD2 (5 bases each). CDR3 length equals 16 residues. CDR1 is MNHEY and CDR2 is SMNVEV in the germline V gene (reference sequence). Trimming took 2 bases from V and 8 from J, leaving 19 bases between them. The DNA of the CDR3 is TGTGCCAGCAGTTTACACCGGGACGAAAGGTCCTATGAGCAGTTCTTC. This translates into CASSLHRDERSYEQFF.

This clonotype was seen repeatedly, ten times or more. The V call is TRBV5-1, the J call TRBJ2-2, with 7 nucleotides matching TRBD2. This CDR3 is 14 amino acids long. V was clipped by 5 bases and J by 6 bases; unmatched bases: 7. In germline, CDR1 is SGHRS, CDR2 YFSETQ. CDR3 bases: TGCGCCAGCAGAGGACTAGTAGAGGCCGGGGAGCTGTTTTTT. It specifies CASRGLVEAGELFF. Based on the CDR3 plus reference TRBV5-1 and TRBJ2-2, the full variable domain is KAGVTQTPRYLIKTRGQQVTLSCSPISGHRSVSWYQQTPGQGLQFLFEYFSETQRNKGNFPGRFSGRQFSNSRSEMNVSTLELGDSALYLCASRGLVEAGELFFGEGSRLTVL.

This clonotype was picked up many times. The rearrangement uses TRBV3-1 and TRBJ1-1, with 8 nucleotides matching TRBD1. Germline assignment: CDR1 LGHDT and CDR2 YNNKEL (reference sequence). This CDR3 region has 13 residues. The V gene end was trimmed by 2 bases and the J gene end by 10 bases; junction bases not matched to a gene: 6. CDR3 DNA: TGTGCCAGCAGCCAAAGATCAGGGGGCGGAGCTTTCTTT. This gives the protein CASSQRSGGGAFF.

This clonotype has more than one count but fewer than ten. This chain uses TRBV20-1 with TRBJ1-4; no clear D. Per the germline V gene, CDR1 is DFQATT and CDR2 is SNEGSKA (reference sequence). The CDR3 runs to 15 residues. V was shortened by 3 bases and J by 7 bases, with 18 bases between the two germline ends. CDR3 loop: CSAREGRVLGEKLFF. CDR3 sequence (DNA): TGCAGTGCTAGGGAAGGGCGGGTGCTCGGTGAAAAACTGTTTTTT.

This clonotype was seen repeatedly, ten times or more. V is TRBV6-5 and J is TRBJ2-7; 15 bases map to TRBD2. Losses at the gene ends were 2 bases for V and 1 base for J; bases not matched to a gene: 3. CDR1 MNHEY and CDR2 SVGAGI come from the germline V gene. The CDR3 has 17 residues. The CDR3 DNA is TGTGCCAGCAGTTACCTGGGACTAGCGGGAGGTTCCTACGAGCAGTACTTC. It yields the protein CASSYLGLAGGSYEQYF.